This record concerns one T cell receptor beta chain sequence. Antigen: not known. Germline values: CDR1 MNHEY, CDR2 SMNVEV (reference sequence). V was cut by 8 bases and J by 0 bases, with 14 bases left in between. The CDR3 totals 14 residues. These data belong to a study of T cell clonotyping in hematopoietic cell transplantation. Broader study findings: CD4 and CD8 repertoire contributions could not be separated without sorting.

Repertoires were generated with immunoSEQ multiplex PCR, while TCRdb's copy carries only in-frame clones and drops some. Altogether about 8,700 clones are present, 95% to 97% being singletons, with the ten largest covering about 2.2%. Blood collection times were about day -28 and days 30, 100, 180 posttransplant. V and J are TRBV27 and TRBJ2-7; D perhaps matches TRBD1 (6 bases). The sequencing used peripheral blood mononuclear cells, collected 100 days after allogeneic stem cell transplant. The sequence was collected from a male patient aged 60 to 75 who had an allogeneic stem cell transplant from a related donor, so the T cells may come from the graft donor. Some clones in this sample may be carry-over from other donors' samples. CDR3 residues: CASSPRQASYEQYF. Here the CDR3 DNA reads TGTGCCAGCTCCCCGAGACAGGCCTCCTACGAGCAGTACTTC.